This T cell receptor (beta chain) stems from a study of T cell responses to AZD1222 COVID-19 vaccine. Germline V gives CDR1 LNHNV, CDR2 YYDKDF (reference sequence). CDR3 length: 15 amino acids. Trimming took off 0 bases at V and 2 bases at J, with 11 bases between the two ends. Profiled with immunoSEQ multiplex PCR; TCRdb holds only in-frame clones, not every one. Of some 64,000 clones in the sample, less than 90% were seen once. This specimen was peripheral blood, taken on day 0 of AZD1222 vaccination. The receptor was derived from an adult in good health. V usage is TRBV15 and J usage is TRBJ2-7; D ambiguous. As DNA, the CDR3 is TGTGCCACCAGCAGAGAGTGGCAGGCGACCTACGAGCAGTACTTC. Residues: CATSREWQATYEQYF.